This TCR beta chain was sequenced in a study of shared clonotypes between healthy human individuals. Sequenced by immunoSEQ multiplex PCR; TCRdb stores in-frame clones only, minus some. The sample includes under 550,000 clones, 90% to 96% of them seen just once. Study-wide points: Non-shared clonotypes showed lower generation probabilities than clonotypes common to all four donors.

This clone has just one count. Its antigen is not known. The CDR3 loop spans 13 amino acids. Germline CDR1 and CDR2: MNHEY and SMNVEV (reference sequence). The V end lost 6 bases, the J end lost 7 bases, and 15 bases lay between the germline ends. The chain carries TRBV27 and TRBJ2-5; no definite D call. The sample taken for sequencing was naive CD4+ T cells sorted from blood. Subset here: CD45RA+ positively selected. The source is a woman aged 25 to 45 in good health. The CDR3 region has the DNA TGTGCCAGCAGCCTCGTGGGAAAGGTGACCCAGTACTTC. Protein: CASSLVGKVTQYF.